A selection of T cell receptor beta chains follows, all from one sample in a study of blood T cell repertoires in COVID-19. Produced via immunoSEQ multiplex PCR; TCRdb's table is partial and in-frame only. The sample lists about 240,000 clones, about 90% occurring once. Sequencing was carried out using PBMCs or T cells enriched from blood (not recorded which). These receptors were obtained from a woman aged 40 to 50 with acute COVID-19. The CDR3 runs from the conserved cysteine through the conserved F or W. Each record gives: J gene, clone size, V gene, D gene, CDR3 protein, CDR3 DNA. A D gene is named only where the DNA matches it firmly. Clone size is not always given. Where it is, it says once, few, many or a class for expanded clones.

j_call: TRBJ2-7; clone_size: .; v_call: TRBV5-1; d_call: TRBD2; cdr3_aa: CASSLGGTSGSLGYEQYF; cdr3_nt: TGCGCCAGCAGCTTGGGAGGAACTAGCGGGAGCTTGGGATACGAGCAGTACTTC
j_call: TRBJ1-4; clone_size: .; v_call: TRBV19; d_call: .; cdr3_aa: CASSRGTHPGEKLFF; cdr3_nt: TGTGCCAGTAGTAGGGGGACACACCCAGGGGAAAAACTGTTTTTT
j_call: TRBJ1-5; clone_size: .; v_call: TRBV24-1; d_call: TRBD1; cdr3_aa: CAPPHRDRENQPQHF; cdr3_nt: TGTGCCCCCCCCCATAGGGACAGGGAAAATCAGCCCCAGCATTTT
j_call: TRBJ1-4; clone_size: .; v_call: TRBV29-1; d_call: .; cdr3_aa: CSVGANEKLFF; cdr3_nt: TGCAGCGTAGGGGCCAATGAAAAACTGTTTTTT
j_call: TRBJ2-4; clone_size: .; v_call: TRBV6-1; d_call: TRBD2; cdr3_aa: CASSETTSGRRNIQYF; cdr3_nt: TGTGCCAGCAGTGAAACAACTAGCGGGAGGAGAAACATTCAGTACTTC
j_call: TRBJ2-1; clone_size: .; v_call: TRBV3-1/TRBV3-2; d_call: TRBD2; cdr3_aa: CASSQPGTRDNEQFF; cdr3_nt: TGTGCCAGCAGCCAACCCGGGACTAGAGACAATGAGCAGTTCTTC
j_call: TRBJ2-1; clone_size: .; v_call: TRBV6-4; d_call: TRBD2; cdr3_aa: CASTVGTSGARSYNEQFF; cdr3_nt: TGTGCCAGCACCGTCGGGACTAGCGGGGCCCGCTCCTACAATGAGCAGTTCTTC
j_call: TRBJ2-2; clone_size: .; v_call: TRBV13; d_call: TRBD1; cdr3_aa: CASRLGQYTGELFF; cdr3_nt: TGTGCCAGCAGATTGGGACAGTACACCGGGGAGCTGTTTTTT
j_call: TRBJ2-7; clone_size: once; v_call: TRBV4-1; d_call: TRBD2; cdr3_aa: CASSHRAGLVYEQYF; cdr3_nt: TGCGCCAGCAGCCATCGAGCGGGATTAGTGTACGAGCAGTACTTC
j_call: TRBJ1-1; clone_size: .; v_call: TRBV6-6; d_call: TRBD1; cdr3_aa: CASSYLRQGPRREAFF; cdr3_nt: TGTGCCAGCAGTTACCTACGACAGGGGCCCCGAAGGGAAGCTTTCTTT
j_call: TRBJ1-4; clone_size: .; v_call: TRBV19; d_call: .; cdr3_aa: CASSILIVTDGGEKLFF; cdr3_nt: TGTGCCAGTAGTATTTTGATAGTTACAGACGGGGGTGAAAAACTGTTTTTT
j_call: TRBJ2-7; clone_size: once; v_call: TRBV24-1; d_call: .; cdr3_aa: CATSDLLMREQYF; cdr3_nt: TGTGCCACCAGTGATTTGCTTATGAGGGAGCAGTACTTC
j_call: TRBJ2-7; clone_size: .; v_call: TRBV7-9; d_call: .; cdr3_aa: CASSPWTGRAGEQYF; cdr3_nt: TGTGCCAGCAGCCCCTGGACAGGGAGGGCTGGGGAGCAGTACTTC
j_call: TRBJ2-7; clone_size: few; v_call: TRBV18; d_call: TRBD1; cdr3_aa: CASSTGTGDYEQYF; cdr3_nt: TGTGCCAGCTCAACCGGGACAGGGGACTACGAGCAGTACTTC
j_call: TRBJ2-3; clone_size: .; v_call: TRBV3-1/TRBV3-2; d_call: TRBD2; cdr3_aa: CASSHGSGVNGFGDTQYF; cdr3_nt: TGTGCCAGCAGCCATGGTAGCGGGGTCAACGGATTCGGAGATACGCAGTATTTT
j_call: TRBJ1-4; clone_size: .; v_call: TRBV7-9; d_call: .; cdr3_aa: CASIRGDSNEKLFF; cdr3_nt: TGTGCCAGCATCCGAGGAGACAGTAATGAAAAACTGTTTTTT
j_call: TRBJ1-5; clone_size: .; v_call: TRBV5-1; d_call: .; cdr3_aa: CASSFSTGLNQPQHF; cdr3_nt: TGCGCCAGCAGCTTTTCGACAGGACTCAATCAGCCCCAGCATTTT
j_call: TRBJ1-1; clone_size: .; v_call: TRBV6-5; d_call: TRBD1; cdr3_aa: CASSHRGTEAFF; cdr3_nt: TGTGCCAGCAGTCACAGGGGCACTGAAGCTTTCTTT
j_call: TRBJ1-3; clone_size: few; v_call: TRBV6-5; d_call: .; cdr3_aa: CASRTGFQGNTIYF; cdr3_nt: TGTGCCAGCAGAACAGGGTTCCAAGGAAACACCATATATTTT
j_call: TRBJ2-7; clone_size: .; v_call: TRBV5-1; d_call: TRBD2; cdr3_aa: CASSLAPPGLASYEQYF; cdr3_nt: TGCGCCAGCAGCTTGGCGCCGCCGGGACTAGCCTCCTACGAGCAGTACTTC